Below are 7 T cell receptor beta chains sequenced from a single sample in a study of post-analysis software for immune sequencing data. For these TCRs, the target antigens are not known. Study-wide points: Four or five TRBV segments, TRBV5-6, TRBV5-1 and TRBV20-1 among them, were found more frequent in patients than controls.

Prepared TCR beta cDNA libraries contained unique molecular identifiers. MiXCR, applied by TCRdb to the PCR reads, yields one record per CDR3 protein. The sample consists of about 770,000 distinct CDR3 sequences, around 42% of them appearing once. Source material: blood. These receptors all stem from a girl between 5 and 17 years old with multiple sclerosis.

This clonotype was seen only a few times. This CDR3 is CSAEHERDYGYTF. The CDR3 nucleotides are TGCAGCGCAGAACACGAGAGAGACTATGGCTACACCTTC. The chain joins TRBV29-1 to TRBJ1-2; D gene uncertain. This CDR3 region has 13 residues. CDR1 and CDR2 (germline): SQVTM, ANQGSEA. V lost 7 bases and J lost 3, with 15 bases in between.

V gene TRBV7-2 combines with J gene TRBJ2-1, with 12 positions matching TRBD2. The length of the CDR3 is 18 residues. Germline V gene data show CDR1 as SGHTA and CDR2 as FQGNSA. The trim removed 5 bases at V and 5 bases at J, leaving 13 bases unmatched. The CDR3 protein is CASSRRLAGDPSNNEQFF. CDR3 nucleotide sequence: TGTGCCAGCAGCAGAAGACTAGCGGGAGATCCTAGCAACAATGAGCAGTTCTTC.

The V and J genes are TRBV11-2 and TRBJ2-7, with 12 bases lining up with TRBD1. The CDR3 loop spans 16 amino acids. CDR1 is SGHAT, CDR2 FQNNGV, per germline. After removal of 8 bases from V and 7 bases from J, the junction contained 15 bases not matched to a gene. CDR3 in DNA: TGTGCCAGCTGCCAGCCAATGGGACAGGGGGCAGGAGAGCAGTACTTC. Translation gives CASCQPMGQGAGEQYF.

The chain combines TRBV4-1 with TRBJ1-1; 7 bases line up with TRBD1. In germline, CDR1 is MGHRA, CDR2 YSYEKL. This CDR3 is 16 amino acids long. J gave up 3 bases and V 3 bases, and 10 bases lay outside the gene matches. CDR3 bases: TGCGCCAGCAGCCAGTCGACAGGGACCTTAGACACTGAAGCTTTCTTT. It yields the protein CASSQSTGTLDTEAFF.

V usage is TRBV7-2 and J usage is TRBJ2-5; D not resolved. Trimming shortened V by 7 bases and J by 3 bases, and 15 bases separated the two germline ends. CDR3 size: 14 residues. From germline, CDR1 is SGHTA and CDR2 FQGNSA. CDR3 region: CASTWSGPEETQYF. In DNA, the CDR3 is TGTGCCAGCACCTGGTCTGGACCCGAAGAGACCCAGTACTTC.

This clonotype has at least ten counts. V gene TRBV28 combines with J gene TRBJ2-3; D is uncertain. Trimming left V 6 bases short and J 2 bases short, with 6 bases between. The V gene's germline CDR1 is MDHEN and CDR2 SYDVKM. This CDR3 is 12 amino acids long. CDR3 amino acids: CASSFPTDTQYF. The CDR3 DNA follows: TGTGCCAGCAGCTTTCCCACAGATACGCAGTATTTT.

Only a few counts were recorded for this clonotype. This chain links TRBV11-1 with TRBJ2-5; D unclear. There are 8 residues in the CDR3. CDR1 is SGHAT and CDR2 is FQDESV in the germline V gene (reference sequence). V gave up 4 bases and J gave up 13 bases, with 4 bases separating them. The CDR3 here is CASSSRYF. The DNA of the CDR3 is TGTGCCAGCAGCTCCCGGTACTTC.